This record covers a single TCR beta chain. Its specificity is unknown. The PCR had 60 Vbeta and 13 Jbeta primers. The data were produced by immunoSEQ multiplex PCR, yet TCRdb's version contains in-frame clones alone and is incomplete. The table includes about 120,000 clones, around 86% detected once. This entry belongs to a study of cytomegalovirus exposure and HLA in healthy donors. Findings and limits, study-wide: Later on, a genetic analysis was performed. It linked a missense variant in DCLRE1C with V- and J-gene trimming of TCR beta. The likely origin of a cluster of highly shared sequence variants was a sequencing artifact. In vitro experiments confirmed that three CMV-associated chains were specific for CMV antigens.

Healthy people donating bone marrow made up the donors. This clonotype was sampled from a woman aged 40 to 55 in good health and CMV-seronegative. The specimen sequenced was PBMCs.

CDR3 DNA: TGTGCCAGTAGGCAGGGGGCGCGGGAGACCCAGTACTTC. Residues: CASRQGARETQYF. The chain uses TRBV19 and TRBJ2-5; 8 nucleotides agree with TRBD1. Trimming at V came to 6 bases and at J to 5 bases, leaving 5 bases not matched to a gene. Germline CDR1 reads LNHDA; CDR2 reads SQIVND (reference sequence). This CDR3 comprises 13 residues.